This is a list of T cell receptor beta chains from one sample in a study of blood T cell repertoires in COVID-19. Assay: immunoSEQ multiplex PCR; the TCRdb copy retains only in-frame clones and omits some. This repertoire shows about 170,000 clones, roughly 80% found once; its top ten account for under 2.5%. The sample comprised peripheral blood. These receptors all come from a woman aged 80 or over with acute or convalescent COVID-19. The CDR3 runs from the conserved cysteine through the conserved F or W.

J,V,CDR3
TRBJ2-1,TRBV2,CASRVLAGGPHEQFF
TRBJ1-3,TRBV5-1,CAILNRGLSGNTIYF
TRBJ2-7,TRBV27,CASRGALVAPEQYF
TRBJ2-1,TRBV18,CASSSTSGGSSYNEQFF
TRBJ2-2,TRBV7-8,CASSLAGTNTGELFF
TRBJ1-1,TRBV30,CAWARGNTEAFF
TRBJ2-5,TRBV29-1,CSVEPTGGEETQYF
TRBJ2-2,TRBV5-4,CASSFGLAPITGELFF
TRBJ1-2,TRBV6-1,CASSEGVVDGGGYTF
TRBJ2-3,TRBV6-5,CASGPTIAVADTQYF
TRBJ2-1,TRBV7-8,CASSSVPYNEQFF
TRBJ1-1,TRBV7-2,CASRLGQVGTEAFF
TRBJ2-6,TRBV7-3,CASSLFQGRANVLTF
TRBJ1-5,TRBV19,CASSMALAEQPQHF
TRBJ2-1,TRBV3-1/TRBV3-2,CASSHPGAYNEQFF
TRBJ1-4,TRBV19,CASKRGTANEKLFF
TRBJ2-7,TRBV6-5,CASSRLLVNEQYF
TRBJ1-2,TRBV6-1,CASSEDGSSTF
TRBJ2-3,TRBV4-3,CASSQERADTQYF
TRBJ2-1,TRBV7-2,CASSSRSGHYEQFF
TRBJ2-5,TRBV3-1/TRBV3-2,CASSHLAGVETQYF
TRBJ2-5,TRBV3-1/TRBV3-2,CASSQDLAGEGETQYF
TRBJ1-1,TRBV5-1,CASSSREANTEAFF
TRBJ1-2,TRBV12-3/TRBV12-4,CASSTGTLYGYTF
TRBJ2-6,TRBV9,CASSVASGANVLTF
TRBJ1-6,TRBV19,CASWDRRNSPLHF
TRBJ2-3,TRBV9,CASSVVGRGSGTQYF
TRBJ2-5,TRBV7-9,CASTPGTSFETQYF
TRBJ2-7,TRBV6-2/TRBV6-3,CASSSLTGGSTTEQYF
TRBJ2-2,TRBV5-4,CASSRPTGTGELFF
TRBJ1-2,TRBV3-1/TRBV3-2,CASSQDVGVSYGYTF
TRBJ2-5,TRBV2,CASSPLVRGGETQYF
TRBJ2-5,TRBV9,CASSVGSGGIQETQYF
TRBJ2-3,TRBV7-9,CASSSSGTYADTQYF
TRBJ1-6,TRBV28,CASSLVQGSNGSPLHF
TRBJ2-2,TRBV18,CASSRGLAGVSGELFF
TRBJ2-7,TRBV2,CASTLQPGTASYEQYF
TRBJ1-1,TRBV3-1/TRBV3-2,CASSQALTGVTEAFF
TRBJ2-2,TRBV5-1,CASSLNPNRGGTGELFF
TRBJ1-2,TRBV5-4,CASSLMGQGLNGYTF
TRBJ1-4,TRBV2,CASSGTRGVKEKLFF
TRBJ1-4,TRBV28,CASRPRQGIPTNEKLFF
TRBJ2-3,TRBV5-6,CASSQDRGDTQYF
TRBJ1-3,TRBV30,CAWTMDSHQAGNTIYF
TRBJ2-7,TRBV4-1,CASSQEGGSGVASSYEQYF
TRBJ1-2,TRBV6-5,CASSYSKDRYYGYTF
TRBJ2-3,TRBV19,CASSAIAGAADTQYF
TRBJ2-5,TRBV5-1,CASSLGAVNQETQYF
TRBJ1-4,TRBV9,CASSATGGYEKLFF
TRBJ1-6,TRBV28,CASSSLQGTDSPLHF
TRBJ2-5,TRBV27,CASSFRDREETQYF
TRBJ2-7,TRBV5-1,CASSNPGQGTRTEQYF